This T cell receptor (beta chain) comes out of a study of shared clonotypes between healthy human individuals. General observations from the study: Specimens sampled were limited to blood, with tissue repertoires likely differing. Naive CD4 clonotypes overlapped across a handful of donors at roughly 5.1%.

Only in-frame clones appear in the TCRdb table, and some are missing; sequencing was by immunoSEQ multiplex PCR. Of about a million clones in the sample, over 75% were seen once. Note on this clone: Its antigen is unidentified.

The ends were cut back, 5 bases at V and 5 bases at J, with 9 bases in the middle. The CDR3 is 12 amino acids. Per germline, CDR1 SGHTA and CDR2 FQGNSA. Each donor was a Caucasian adult residing in Nashville, Tennessee. The V and J genes are TRBV7-2 and TRBJ2-5; D not resolved. The TCR was taken from a man between 18 and 35 years old in good health. Sequenced sample: memory CD4+ T cells sorted from blood. Subset denoted: CD45RA-negative fraction. The CDR3 nucleotides read TGTGCCAGCAGCCACGGGTGGGAGACCCAGTACTTC. Amino acids: CASSHGWETQYF.